What follows is one TCR beta chain and its context. Its antigen is still unknown. The data belong to a study of read filtering for tumor transcriptome and immune sequencing. Study summary: Patients were about 18 male and approximately 15 female, mean age around 70 years, range roughly 47 to 85. IR-seq gave about 3.5 to 10.27 million TCR reads per sample; RNA-seq gave roughly 80 to 1,300. Overall study findings and caveats: Without single-read clonotypes, shared clonotype proportions correlated more between IR-seq and RNA-seq.

The library was built from roughly 400 ng RNA with molecular barcoded adaptors for alpha/delta and beta/gamma chains. TCRdb reprocessed the reads via MiXCR and lists one record per CDR3 protein. The repertoire consists of roughly 90,000 distinct CDR3 sequences, with about a fifth occurring once and the leading ten covering roughly 11%. With V trimmed by 3 bases and J by 2 bases, 7 bases remained unmatched. The germline CDR1 and CDR2 sequences are SGHRS and YFSETQ. There are 16 residues in the CDR3. At the time of active disease, bone marrow was collected from every patient. The receptor was derived from a donor over 35 with multiple myeloma. The chain uses TRBV5-1 and TRBJ2-3, with 9 bases fitting TRBD2. Sequences were obtained from a population of CD138-negative cells sorted from bone marrow. The CDR3 region is CASSSLSGGHTDTQYF. In nucleotides, the CDR3 is TGCGCCAGCAGCTCCCTCAGCGGGGGGCACACAGATACGCAGTATTTT.